This TCR beta chain was sequenced during a study of blood T cell repertoires in COVID-19. Overall study context: From the United States, Italy and Spain came samples of acute and convalescent COVID-19. Sources were T cells, B-cell-depleted T cells, or PBMCs; the material itself was cDNA or gDNA.

Per the original methods: Counts of nucleated cells, estimated from reference gene primer amplification, were obtained. Generated by immunoSEQ multiplex PCR, the TCRdb table keeps only in-frame clones and is missing some. From that table come the V and J calls and clone size; the DNA was used to work out D and trimming. The profile covers under 150,000 clones, with approximately 73% appearing a single time and 4.2% taken by the ten largest. V was cut by 0 bases and J by 9 bases, with 14 bases left in between. The germline V gene encodes CDR1 MNHEY and CDR2 SMNVEV (reference sequence). This CDR3 region has 14 residues.

The TCR was taken from a man aged 55 to 70 with acute or convalescent COVID-19. J is TRBJ1-1 and V is TRBV27, with D possibly matching TRBD1 (6 bases). Sequences were obtained from peripheral blood. This CDR3 is CASSLSVSGQQAFF. CDR3 sequence (DNA): TGTGCCAGCAGTTTATCGGTTTCTGGACAGCAAGCTTTCTTT.